This T cell receptor beta chain stems from a study of blood T cells in healthy people across ages. The study, taken as a whole, reports: A roughly linear fall in TCR beta diversity per million T cells was seen with increasing age.

Combining a sample-barcoded 5' primer with a J-beta primer mix, a second PCR ran for about 7 to 12 cycles. TCRdb re-called the 5' RACE reads with MiXCR, one entry per CDR3 protein. The table lists some 900,000 distinct CDR3 sequences, around 48% of them singletons. CDR1 and CDR2 from the germline V gene are MNHEY and SVGAGI. The V end was cut by 6 bases, the J end by 1 base, with 15 bases between. There are 15 residues in the CDR3. This clonotype was found once. What it binds is not known. Material: blood. This receptor was taken from a man younger than 45 in good health. The V and J genes are TRBV6-5 and TRBJ1-2, with D unclear. The CDR3 reads CASRVEHSFNYGYTF. The CDR3 DNA follows: TGTGCCAGCAGGGTTGAGCATTCTTTTAACTATGGCTACACCTTC.